The TCR beta chain described here comes from a study of CD8 T cells in Susac syndrome. Turning to the study itself: Among sequenced Susac syndrome patients, six had active disease and under ten were in remission.

Germline CDR1 reads MGHRA; CDR2 reads YSYEKL. The CDR3 is 16 amino acids. The germline V and J ends were trimmed by 0 bases and 0 bases, with 9 bases remaining between them. The RNA input was 0.5 to 1 ug, and it was reverse transcribed with random hexamers. Amplification of TCR beta CDR3 was carried out by immunoSEQ multiplex PCR, which covered 54 Vbeta and 13 Jbeta segments. TCRdb reprocessed the immunoSEQ multiplex PCR reads via MiXCR and lists one record per CDR3 protein. The sample consists of tens of thousands of distinct CDR3 sequences, around 93% of them appearing once. Sequencing of TCR beta, carried out with a high-throughput approach, was applied to CD8+ and CD4+ T cells from the blood. Negative isolation yielded the CD8+ and CD4+ T cells, while FACS enriched the TEMRA cells.

Source material: CD8+ T cells from PBMCs. The genes are TRBV4-1 and TRBJ1-5; D uncertain. The receptor was derived from a human donor with Susac syndrome. The CDR3 loop reads CASSQEAYHSNQPQHF. Here the CDR3 DNA reads TGCGCCAGCAGCCAAGAGGCCTACCATAGCAATCAGCCCCAGCATTTT.